This is a list of T cell receptor beta chains from one sample in a study of CD8+ T cells in alopecia areata. TCRdb keeps only in-frame clones here, not all; method: immunoSEQ multiplex PCR. Of 150,000 or so clones listed, 80% to 90% are singletons. Source: CD8+ T cells sorted from blood, taken at week 0. All receptors derive from a human donor with alopecia areata. CDR3s include the opening cysteine and the closing phenylalanine or tryptophan.

V	CDR3
TRBV29-1	CSVEDRDGLINNEQFF
TRBV5-6	CASSLGKGTAFRVNYGYTF
TRBV6-1	CASAGYGYTF
TRBV7-9	CASSSWGAARRETQYF
TRBV30	CAWSWFSTEAFF
TRBV30	CAWSVGTYEQYF
TRBV9	CASNLGDSNQPQHF
TRBV5-4	CASSPGLTYEQYF
TRBV7-9	CASSEALTETQYF
TRBV2	CASSVANNYGYTF
TRBV6-6	CASSHPQSILAETQYF
TRBV7-8	CASSLATPETQYF
TRBV4-1	CASSQGRGQYEQYF
TRBV13	CASSLGQGGNVLTF
TRBV27	CASSPRDKNQPQHF
TRBV9	CASSVWGQGPPNYGYTF
TRBV11-2	CASSLAGGPYNEQFF
TRBV10-3	CAISESIGPNQPQHF
TRBV4-2	CASSQDSLANNEQFF